This T cell receptor (beta chain) is from a study of response to subunit inactivated influenza vaccine. Study outcomes and limitations: Authors suggested that a seasonal influenza vaccination recruits few new T cells each time.

This clonotype was seen more than once but under ten times. The antigen remains undetermined. Germline V gene data show CDR1 as GTSNPN and CDR2 as SVGIG (reference sequence). V lost 0 bases and J lost 5, with 7 bases in between. CDR3 length: 12 residues. MiXCR was run by TCRdb on the RT-PCR reads, yielding one entry per CDR3 protein. The sample lists around 650,000 distinct CDR3 sequences, around 16% occurring once. The chain carries TRBV30 and TRBJ1-2; D is unresolved. The starting material was PBMCs from blood, obtained roughly 12 days after vaccination. The TCR sequence derives from a man aged 45-60 years who received an inactivated influenza vaccine. CDR3 in DNA: TGTGCCTGGAGTGTTCAGATGTATGGCTACACCTTC. Translated: CAWSVQMYGYTF.